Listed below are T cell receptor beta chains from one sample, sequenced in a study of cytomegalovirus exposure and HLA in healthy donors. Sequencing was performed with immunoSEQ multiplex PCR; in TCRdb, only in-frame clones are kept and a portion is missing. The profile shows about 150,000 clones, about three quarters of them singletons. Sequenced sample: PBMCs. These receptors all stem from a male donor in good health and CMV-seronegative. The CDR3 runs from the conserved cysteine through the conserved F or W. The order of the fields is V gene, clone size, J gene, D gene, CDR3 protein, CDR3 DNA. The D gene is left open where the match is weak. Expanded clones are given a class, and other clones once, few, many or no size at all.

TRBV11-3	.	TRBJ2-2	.	CASSLGAANTGELFF	TGTGCCAGCAGCTTAGGGGCAGCGAACACCGGGGAGCTGTTTTTT
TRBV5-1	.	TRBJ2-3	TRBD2	CASKVGTSVTTDTQYF	TGCGCCAGCAAGGTAGGGACTAGCGTCACCACAGATACGCAGTATTTT
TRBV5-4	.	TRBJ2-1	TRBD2	CASSADPGLAGDNEQFF	TGTGCCAGCAGCGCAGACCCGGGACTAGCGGGGGACAATGAGCAGTTCTTC
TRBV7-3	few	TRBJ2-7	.	CASSPPGRGEQYF	TGTGCCAGCAGCCCACCCGGTAGAGGGGAGCAGTACTTC
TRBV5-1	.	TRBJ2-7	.	CASSLSLDYYEQYF	TGCGCCAGCAGCTTGTCCCTCGACTACTACGAGCAGTACTTC
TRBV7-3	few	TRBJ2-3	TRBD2	CASSLMAGGSTDTQYF	TGTGCCAGCAGCTTAATGGCCGGGGGGAGCACAGATACGCAGTATTTT
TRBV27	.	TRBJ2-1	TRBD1	CASSLLLYSGTGAYNEQFF	TGTGCCAGCAGTCTCCTGCTATACTCCGGGACAGGGGCCTACAATGAGCAGTTCTTC
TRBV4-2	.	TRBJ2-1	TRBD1	CASSQGGTGGRSYNEQFF	TGTGCCAGCAGCCAAGGGGGGACAGGGGGACGGTCCTACAATGAGCAGTTCTTC
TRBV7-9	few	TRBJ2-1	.	CASSDSRVGAEFF	TGTGCCAGCAGCGATTCCCGGGTCGGTGCGGAGTTCTTC
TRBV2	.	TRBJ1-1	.	CAGLKSTEAFF	TGTGCCGGACTGAAAAGCACTGAAGCTTTCTTT
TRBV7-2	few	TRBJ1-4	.	CASSLDEGSRSTNEKLFF	TGTGCCAGCAGCTTAGATGAAGGGAGCAGATCAACTAATGAAAAACTGTTTTTT
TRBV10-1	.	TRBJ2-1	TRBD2	CASSGLASSKSSYNEQFF	TGCGCCAGCAGTGGACTAGCATCTTCCAAAAGCTCCTACAATGAGCAGTTCTTC
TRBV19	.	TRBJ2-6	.	CASSRSRQSSSGANVLTF	TGTGCCAGTAGTAGAAGTAGACAGTCCTCCTCTGGGGCCAACGTCCTGACTTTC
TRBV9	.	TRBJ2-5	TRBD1	CASSPGQVTGETQYF	TGTGCCAGCAGCCCGGGACAGGTGACTGGAGAGACCCAGTACTTC
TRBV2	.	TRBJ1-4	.	CASSVGQWQKLFF	TGTGCCAGCAGTGTCGGACAGTGGCAAAAACTGTTTTTT
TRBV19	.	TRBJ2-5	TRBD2	CASSKLAGQETQYF	TGTGCCAGTAGTAAACTAGCGGGGCAAGAGACCCAGTACTTC
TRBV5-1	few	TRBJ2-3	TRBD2	CASSLADYSGIGTDTQYF	TGCGCCAGCAGCTTGGCCGACTATAGCGGGATCGGCACAGATACGCAGTATTTT
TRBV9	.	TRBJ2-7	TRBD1	CASSPGTGLSYEQYF	TGTGCCAGCAGCCCAGGGACAGGGCTCTCCTACGAGCAGTACTTC
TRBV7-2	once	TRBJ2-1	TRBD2	CASSSPGLAGGPGEQFF	TGTGCCAGCAGCTCGCCGGGACTAGCGGGAGGGCCAGGTGAGCAGTTCTTC
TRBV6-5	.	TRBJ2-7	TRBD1	CASSYRDSYSYEQYF	TGTGCCAGCAGTTACCGGGACAGTTATTCCTACGAGCAGTACTTC
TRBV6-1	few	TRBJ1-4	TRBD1	CASSERDRLNEKLFF	TGTGCCAGCAGTGAAAGGGACAGGCTTAATGAAAAACTGTTTTTT
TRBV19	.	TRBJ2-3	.	CASSPWGEGPDTQYF	TGTGCCAGTTCTCCGTGGGGAGAGGGCCCAGATACGCAGTATTTT
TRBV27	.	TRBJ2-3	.	CASTNDPRLEPWYF	TGTGCCAGCACCAATGACCCACGACTTGAGCCATGGTATTTT
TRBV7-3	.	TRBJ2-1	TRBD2	CASRTSGGEGNEQFF	TGTGCCAGCAGAACTAGCGGGGGGGAGGGGAATGAGCAGTTCTTC
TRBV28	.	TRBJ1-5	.	CAGRQDLHQPQHF	TGTGCCGGGCGACAGGATCTACATCAGCCCCAGCATTTT
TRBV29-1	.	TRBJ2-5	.	CSAGGIQGTYETQYF	TGCAGCGCAGGGGGGATACAGGGAACGTATGAGACCCAGTACTTC
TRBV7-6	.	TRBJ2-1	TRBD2	CASSATGTSGYNEQFF	TGTGCCAGCAGCGCCACCGGGACTAGCGGGTACAATGAGCAGTTCTTC
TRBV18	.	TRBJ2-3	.	CASSPNQQGTDTQYF	TGTGCCAGCTCACCCAATCAACAGGGCACAGATACGCAGTATTTT
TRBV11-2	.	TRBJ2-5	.	CASSLGTAQLETQYF	TGTGCCAGCAGCTTAGGGACAGCCCAATTAGAGACCCAGTACTTC
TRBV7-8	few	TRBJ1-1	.	CASSTTENTEAFF	TGTGCCAGCAGCACCACAGAGAACACTGAAGCTTTCTTT